This T cell receptor beta chain comes out of a study of T cells after yellow fever vaccination (dated by TCRdb to about 2019). Concerning the study at large: The SMART-Seq v4 Ultra Low Input RNA kit was used to prepare libraries from fractions with low cell numbers. To track T-cell clones before and after primary and booster YFV17D yellow fever vaccination, bulk TCR alpha and beta repertoires were sequenced longitudinally. Two healthy male donors made up the cohort, one aged 18 to 29 years and the other aged 30 to 40 years. Bulk PBMC replicates and cell subsets were isolated from blood drawn at multiple timepoints before and after both primary and secondary immunization.

This clonotype has a handful of counts. No antigen is known for it. One base away there is no much larger clone; base qualities are not given. The CDR3 runs 13 residues from the cysteine to the phenylalanine. Of the read, only the CDR3 DNA is kept; its 39 bases are in frame from base 1. V and J lose 5 bases and 4 bases, and a span of 9 bases separates them. The intended sense of this specimen's treatment or condition label: live attenuated yellow fever vaccine strain. Two biological replicates of bulk PBMCs were collected at each blood-draw timepoint. A standard Ficoll-Paque protocol was used to isolate PBMCs from peripheral blood. RNA was extracted with TriZol from bulk PBMCs, CD4 and CD8 fractions, and dextramer-positive and dextramer-negative fractions. Overall study results and their limits: Compared with the primary T-cell response, the secondary T-cell response was faster but weaker, reaching its peak on day 5 rather than on day 15. Most clones expanded after primary vaccination (96% of CD4 and roughly 90% of CD8) were re-detected after the booster, suggesting that broad memory maintenance occurred. Because abundant contaminating clonotypes from the bulk population could be contained in FACS-sorted repertoires, computational filtering was required. A small share of clonotypes was detected in both CD4 and CD8 compartments, with the overlap likely arising from convergent recombination. Only a couple of donors were included in the study, so the extent to which the findings can be generalized is limited.

TCR cDNA was synthesized by 5'RACE template switching, through which a universal primer site and unique molecular identifiers were introduced. Priming of cDNA synthesis was performed from both the TCR alpha and TCR beta constant segments. Library amplification used two PCR steps, and the second PCR step added sample barcodes and sequencing adapters. Libraries were sequenced on Illumina HiSeq 2500 (2x100 bp) or NovaSeq (2x150 bp). From the authors' description of their analysis: Demultiplexing of reads and collapsing into UMI consensus sequences were performed with MIGEC, and V(D)J alignment was carried out with MiXCR. Vaccine-responding clonotypes were defined with edgeR using replicate PBMC samples, requiring FDR below 0.01 and a log2 fold change above 5 up to day 15. Bulk clonotypes were assigned CD4 or CD8 identity according to which sequenced CD4 or CD8 repertoire held them at higher abundance. TCRdb took the public reads, trimmed them with fastp at Q25, ran MiXCR for clone calling and kept in-frame beta chains. Rows matching on CDR3 protein sequence are summarized as one entry with the most common DNA and genes. TCRdb, rather than the study authors, made the V and J calls. This sample has about 340,000 distinct CDR3 sequences in its table, and 8.7% of those were observed once. The ten largest clones represent roughly 18% of the sample.

The chain links TRBV12-3 or TRBV12-4 with TRBJ1-3, with no confidently assigned D gene. The source was PBMCs, collected on the day of the first yellow fever vaccination. This clonotype was obtained from a man aged 18 to 30 who received the YFV17D yellow fever vaccine. For the CDR3, the sequence is CASSPAVGNTIYF. The bases are TGTGCCAGCAGTCCCGCCGTGGGAAACACCATATATTTT.